This paragraph covers one T cell receptor (beta chain) sequence. These data originate in a study of blood T cell repertoires in COVID-19. Produced via immunoSEQ multiplex PCR; TCRdb's table is partial and in-frame only. Here the sample spans roughly 210,000 clones, 88% being singletons. J lost 2 bases, V lost 4 bases, and 8 bases had no gene match. CDR3 length: 16 residues. CDR1 is MGHDK and CDR2 is SYGVNS in the germline V gene. Sequenced: peripheral blood. The genes are TRBV25-1 and TRBJ2-7; the match to TRBD1 covers 10 bases. This clonotype originated in a man between 70 and 80 years old with acute or convalescent COVID-19. The CDR3 DNA reads as TGTGCCAGCAGTGCGAAACCGGGACAGGGGACCTACGAGCAGTACTTC. Protein sequence: CASSAKPGQGTYEQYF.